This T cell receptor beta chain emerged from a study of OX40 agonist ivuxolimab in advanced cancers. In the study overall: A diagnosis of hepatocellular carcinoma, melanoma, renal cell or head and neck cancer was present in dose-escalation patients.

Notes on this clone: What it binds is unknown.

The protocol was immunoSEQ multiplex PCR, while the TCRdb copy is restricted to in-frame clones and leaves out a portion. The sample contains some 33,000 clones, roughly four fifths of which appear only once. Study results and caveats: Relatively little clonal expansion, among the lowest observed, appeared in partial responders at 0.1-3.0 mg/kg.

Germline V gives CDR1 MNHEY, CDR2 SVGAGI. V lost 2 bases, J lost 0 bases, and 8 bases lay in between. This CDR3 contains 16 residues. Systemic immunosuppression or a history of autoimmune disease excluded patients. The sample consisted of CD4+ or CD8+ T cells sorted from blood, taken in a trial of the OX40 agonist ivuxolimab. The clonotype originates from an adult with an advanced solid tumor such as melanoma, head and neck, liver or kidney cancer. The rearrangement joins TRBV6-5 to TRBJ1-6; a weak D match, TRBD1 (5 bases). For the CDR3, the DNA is TGTGCCAGCAGTTACGGGCAGGGCTCCTATAATTCACCCCTCCACTTT. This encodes CASSYGQGSYNSPLHF.